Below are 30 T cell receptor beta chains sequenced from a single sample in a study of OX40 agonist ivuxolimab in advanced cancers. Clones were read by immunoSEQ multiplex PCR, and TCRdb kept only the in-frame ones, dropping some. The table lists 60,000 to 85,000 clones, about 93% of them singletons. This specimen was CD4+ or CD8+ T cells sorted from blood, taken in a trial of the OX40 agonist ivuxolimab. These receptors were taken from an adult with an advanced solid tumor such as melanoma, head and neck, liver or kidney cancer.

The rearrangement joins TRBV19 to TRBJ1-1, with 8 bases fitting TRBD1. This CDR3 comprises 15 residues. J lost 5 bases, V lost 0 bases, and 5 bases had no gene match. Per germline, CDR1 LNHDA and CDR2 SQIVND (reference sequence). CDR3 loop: CASSIDAGGRTEAFF. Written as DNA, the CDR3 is TGTGCCAGTAGTATAGACGCAGGGGGCCGGACTGAAGCTTTCTTT. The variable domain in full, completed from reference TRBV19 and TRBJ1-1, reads DGGITQSPKYLFRKEGQNVTLSCEQNLNHDAMYWYRQDPGQGLRLIYYSQIVNDFQKGDIAEGYSVSREKKESFPLTVTSAQKNPTAFYLCASSIDAGGRTEAFFGQGTRLTVV.

The CDR3 region has the DNA TGTGCCAGCAGTTTCTTTACCTACGAGCAGTACTTC. It translates to CASSFFTYEQYF. This chain links TRBV28 with TRBJ2-7, with D hard to call. There are 12 residues in the CDR3. The germline V gene has CDR1 MDHEN and CDR2 SYDVKM. Trimming stripped 3 bases from V and 2 bases from J, with 5 bases between.

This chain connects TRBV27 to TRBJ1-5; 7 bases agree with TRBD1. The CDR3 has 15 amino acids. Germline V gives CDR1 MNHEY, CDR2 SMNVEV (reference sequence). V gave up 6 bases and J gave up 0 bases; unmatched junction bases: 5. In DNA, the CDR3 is TGTGCCAGCAGGTCGGGACAGTATAGCAATCAGCCCCAGCATTTT. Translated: CASRSGQYSNQPQHF.

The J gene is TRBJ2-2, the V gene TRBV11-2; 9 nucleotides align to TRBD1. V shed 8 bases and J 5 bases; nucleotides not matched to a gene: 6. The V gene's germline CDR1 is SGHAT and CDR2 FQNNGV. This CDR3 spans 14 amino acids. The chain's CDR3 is CASRTGGRTGELFF. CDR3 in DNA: TGTGCCAGCCGCACAGGGGGCCGGACCGGGGAGCTGTTTTTT.

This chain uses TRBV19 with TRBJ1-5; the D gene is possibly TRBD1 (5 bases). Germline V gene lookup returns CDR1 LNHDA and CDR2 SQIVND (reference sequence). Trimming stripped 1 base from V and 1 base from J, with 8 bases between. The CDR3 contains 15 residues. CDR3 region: CASSIVGGSNQPQHF. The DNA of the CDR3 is TGTGCCAGTAGTATAGTGGGGGGGAGCAATCAGCCCCAGCATTTT.

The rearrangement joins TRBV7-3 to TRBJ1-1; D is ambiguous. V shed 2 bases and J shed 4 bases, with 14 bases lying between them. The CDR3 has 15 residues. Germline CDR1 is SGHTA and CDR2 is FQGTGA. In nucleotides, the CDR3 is TGTGCCAGCAGCTTACGTCCGGGCCGCTCCACTGAAGCTTTCTTT. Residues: CASSLRPGRSTEAFF. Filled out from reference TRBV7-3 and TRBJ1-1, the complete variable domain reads GAGVSQTPSNKVTEKGKYVELRCDPISGHTALYWYRQSLGQGPEFLIYFQGTGAADDSGLPNDRFFAVRPEGSVSTLKIQRTERGDSAVYLCASSLRPGRSTEAFFGQGTRLTVV.

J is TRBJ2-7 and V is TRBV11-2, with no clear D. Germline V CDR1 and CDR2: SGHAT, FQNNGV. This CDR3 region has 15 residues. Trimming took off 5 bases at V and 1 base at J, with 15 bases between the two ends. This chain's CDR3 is CASSHPLGRSYEQYF. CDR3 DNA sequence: TGTGCCAGCAGCCACCCCCTAGGCCGATCCTACGAGCAGTACTTC. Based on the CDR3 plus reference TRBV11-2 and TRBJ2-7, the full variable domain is EAGVAQSPRYKIIEKRQSVAFWCNPISGHATLYWYQQILGQGPKLLIQFQNNGVVDDSQLPKDRFSAERLKGVDSTLKIQPAKLEDSAVYLCASSHPLGRSYEQYFGPGTRLTVT.

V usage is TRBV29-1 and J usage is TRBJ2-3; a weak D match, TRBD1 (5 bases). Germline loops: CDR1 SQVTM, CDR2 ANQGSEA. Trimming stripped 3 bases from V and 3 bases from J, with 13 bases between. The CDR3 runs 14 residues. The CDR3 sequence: CSVDVQGVTDTQYF. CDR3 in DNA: TGCAGCGTTGATGTCCAGGGTGTAACAGATACGCAGTATTTT.

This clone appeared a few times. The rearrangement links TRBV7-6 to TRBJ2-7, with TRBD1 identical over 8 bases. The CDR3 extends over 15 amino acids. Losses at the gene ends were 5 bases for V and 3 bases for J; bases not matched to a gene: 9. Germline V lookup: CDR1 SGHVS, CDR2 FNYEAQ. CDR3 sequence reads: CASSLNEGQGYEQYF. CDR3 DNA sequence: TGTGCCAGCAGCCTCAACGAAGGACAGGGCTACGAGCAGTACTTC. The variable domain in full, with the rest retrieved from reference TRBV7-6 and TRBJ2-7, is GAGVSQSPRYKVTKRGQDVALRCDPISGHVSLYWYRQALGQGPEFLTYFNYEAQQDKSGLPNDRFSAERPEGSISTLTIQRTEQRDSAMYRCASSLNEGQGYEQYFGPGTRLTVT.

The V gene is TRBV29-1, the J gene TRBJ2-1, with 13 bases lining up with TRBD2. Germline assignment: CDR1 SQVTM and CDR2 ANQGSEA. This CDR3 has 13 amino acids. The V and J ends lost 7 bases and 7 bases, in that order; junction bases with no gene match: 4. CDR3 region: CSAGTSGENEQFF. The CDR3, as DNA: TGCAGCGCAGGGACTAGCGGGGAAAATGAGCAGTTCTTC.

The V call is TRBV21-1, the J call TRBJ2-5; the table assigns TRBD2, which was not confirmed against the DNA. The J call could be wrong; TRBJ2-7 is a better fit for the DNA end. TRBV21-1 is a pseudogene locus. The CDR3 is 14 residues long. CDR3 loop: CASSKVGSGYEQYF. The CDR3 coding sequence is TGTGCCAGCAGCAAAGTTGGCAGCGGCTACGAGCAGTACTTC.

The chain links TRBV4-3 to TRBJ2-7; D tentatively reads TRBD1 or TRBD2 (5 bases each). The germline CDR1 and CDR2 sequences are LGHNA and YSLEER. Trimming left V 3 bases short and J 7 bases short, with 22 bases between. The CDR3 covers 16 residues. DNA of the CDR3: TGCGCCAGCAGCCAGCTCTACCGGGACGGGTCTAAGGAGCAGTACTTC. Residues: CASSQLYRDGSKEQYF.

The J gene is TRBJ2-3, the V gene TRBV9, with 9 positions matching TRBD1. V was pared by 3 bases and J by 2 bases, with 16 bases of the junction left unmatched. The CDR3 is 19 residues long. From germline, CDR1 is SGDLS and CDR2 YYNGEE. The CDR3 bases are TGTGCCAGCAGCGATGACCCCACAGGGGGCGTCCCTCTCACAGATACGCAGTATTTT. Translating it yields CASSDDPTGGVPLTDTQYF.

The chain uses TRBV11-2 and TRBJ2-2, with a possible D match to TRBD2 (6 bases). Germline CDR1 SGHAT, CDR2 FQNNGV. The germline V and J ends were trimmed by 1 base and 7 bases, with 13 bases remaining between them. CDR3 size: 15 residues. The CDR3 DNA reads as TGTGCCAGCAGCTTAGGATACGGGGAGGTCGGGGAGCTGTTTTTT. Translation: CASSLGYGEVGELFF.

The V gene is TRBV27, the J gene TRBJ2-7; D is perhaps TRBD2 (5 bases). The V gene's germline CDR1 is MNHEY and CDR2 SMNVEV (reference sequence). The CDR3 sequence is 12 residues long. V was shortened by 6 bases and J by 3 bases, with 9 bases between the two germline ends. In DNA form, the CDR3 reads TGTGCCAGCAGAAGCCGGGGCTACGAGCAGTACTTC. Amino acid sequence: CASRSRGYEQYF.

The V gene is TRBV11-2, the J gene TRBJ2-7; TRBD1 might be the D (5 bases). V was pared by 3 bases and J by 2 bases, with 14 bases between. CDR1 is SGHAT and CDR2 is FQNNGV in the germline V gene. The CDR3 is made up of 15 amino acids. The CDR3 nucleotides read TGTGCCAGCAGCTTGGACGTTGCAGGGACCTACGAGCAGTACTTC. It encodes CASSLDVAGTYEQYF.

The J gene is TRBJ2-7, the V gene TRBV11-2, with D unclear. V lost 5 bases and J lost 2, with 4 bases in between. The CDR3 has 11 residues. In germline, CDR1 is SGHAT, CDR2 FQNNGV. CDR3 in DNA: TGTGCCAGCAGCGACCCCTACGAGCAGTACTTC. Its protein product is CASSDPYEQYF. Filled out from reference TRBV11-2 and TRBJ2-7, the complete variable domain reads EAGVAQSPRYKIIEKRQSVAFWCNPISGHATLYWYQQILGQGPKLLIQFQNNGVVDDSQLPKDRFSAERLKGVDSTLKIQPAKLEDSAVYLCASSDPYEQYFGPGTRLTVT.

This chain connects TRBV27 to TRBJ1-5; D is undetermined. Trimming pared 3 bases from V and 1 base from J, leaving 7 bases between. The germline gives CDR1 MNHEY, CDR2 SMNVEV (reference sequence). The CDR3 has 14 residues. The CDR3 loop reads CASSFLISNQPQHF. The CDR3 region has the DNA TGTGCCAGCAGTTTCCTGATAAGCAATCAGCCCCAGCATTTT.

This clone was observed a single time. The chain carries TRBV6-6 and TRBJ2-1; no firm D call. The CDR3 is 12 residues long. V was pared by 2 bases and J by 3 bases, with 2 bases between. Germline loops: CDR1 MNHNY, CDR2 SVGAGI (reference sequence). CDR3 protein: CASSYGYNEQFF. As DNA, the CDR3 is TGTGCCAGCAGTTACGGCTACAATGAGCAGTTCTTC.

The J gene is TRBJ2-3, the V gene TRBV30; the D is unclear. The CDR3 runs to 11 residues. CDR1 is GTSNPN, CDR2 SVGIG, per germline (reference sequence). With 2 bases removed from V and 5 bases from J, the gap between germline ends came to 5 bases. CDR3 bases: TGTGCCTGGAGTCCCGGAGATACGCAGTATTTT. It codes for CAWSPGDTQYF.

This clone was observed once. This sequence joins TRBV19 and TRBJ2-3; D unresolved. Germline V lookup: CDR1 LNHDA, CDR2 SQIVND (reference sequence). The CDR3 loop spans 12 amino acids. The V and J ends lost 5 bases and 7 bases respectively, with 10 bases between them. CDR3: CASSLGIYTQYF. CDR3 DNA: TGTGCCAGTAGTTTGGGGATTTATACGCAGTATTTT.

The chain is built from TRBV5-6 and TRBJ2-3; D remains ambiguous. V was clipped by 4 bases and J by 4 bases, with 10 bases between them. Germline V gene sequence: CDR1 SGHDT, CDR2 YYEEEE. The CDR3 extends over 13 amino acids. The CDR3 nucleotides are TGTGCCAGCAGCCCGACCGCCCCAGATACGCAGTATTTT. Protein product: CASSPTAPDTQYF.

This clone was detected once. CDR3 sequence reads: CASSLGGEQYF. CDR3 nucleotide sequence: TGTGCCAGCAGCCTAGGGGGGGAGCAGTACTTC. The gene calls are TRBV27 and TRBJ2-7; D could derive from TRBD1 or TRBD2 (6 bases each). V was shortened by 6 bases and J by 7 bases, with 10 bases between the two germline ends. Per germline, CDR1 MNHEY and CDR2 SMNVEV (reference sequence). There are 11 residues in the CDR3.

In nucleotides, the CDR3 is TGCGCCAGCAGCCAGGGCAGTGGGGGAAATTATGAGCAGTTCTTC. This sequence encodes CASSQGSGGNYEQFF. The chain couples TRBV4-1 to TRBJ2-1; perhaps D is TRBD1 or TRBD2 (5 bases each). V lost 3 bases and J lost 8, with 17 bases in between. This CDR3 comprises 15 residues. CDR1 MGHRA and CDR2 YSYEKL come from the germline V gene.

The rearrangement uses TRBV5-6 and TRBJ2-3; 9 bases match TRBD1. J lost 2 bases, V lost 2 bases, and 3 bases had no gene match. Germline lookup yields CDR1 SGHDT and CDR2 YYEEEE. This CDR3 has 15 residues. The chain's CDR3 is CASSFTGGSTDTQYF. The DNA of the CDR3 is TGTGCCAGCAGCTTTACAGGGGGCTCCACAGATACGCAGTATTTT.

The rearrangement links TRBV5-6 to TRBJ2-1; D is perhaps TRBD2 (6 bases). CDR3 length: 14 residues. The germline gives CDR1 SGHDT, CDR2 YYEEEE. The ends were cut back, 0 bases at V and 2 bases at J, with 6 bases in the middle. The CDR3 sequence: CASSLAGAYNEQFF. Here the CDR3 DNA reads TGTGCCAGCAGCTTGGCGGGGGCCTACAATGAGCAGTTCTTC.

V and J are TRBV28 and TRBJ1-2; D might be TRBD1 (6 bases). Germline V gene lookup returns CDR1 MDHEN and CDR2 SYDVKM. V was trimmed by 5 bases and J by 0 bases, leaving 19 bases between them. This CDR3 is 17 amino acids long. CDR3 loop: CASSPGGGPRTNYGYTF. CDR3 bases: TGTGCCAGCAGTCCGGGTGGGGGGCCGCGAACTAACTATGGCTACACCTTC.

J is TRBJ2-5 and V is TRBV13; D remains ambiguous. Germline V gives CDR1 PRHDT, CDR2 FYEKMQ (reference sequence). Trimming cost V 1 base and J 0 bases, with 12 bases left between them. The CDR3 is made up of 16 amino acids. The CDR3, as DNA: TGTGCCAGCAGCTTAGCATTGGGCGGATACCAAGAGACCCAGTACTTC. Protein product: CASSLALGGYQETQYF.

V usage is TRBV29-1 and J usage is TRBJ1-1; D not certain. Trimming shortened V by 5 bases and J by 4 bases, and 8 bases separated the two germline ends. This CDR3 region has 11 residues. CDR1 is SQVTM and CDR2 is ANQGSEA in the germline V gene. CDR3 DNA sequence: TGCAGCGTTATGGGCCCCACTGAAGCTTTCTTT. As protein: CSVMGPTEAFF.

The CDR3 nucleotides are TGTGCCAGCAGCTTAGAGGGACAGGGCATCTACAATGAGCAGTTCTTC. Translated, it gives CASSLEGQGIYNEQFF. The V call is TRBV7-6, the J call TRBJ2-1; TRBD1 agrees at 9 bases. Germline V CDR1 and CDR2: SGHVS, FNYEAQ. CDR3 length: 16 amino acids. The junction had 4 bases not matched to a gene; V was cut back by 1 base and J by 3 bases. The full variable domain, completed using reference TRBV7-6 and TRBJ2-1, is GAGVSQSPRYKVTKRGQDVALRCDPISGHVSLYWYRQALGQGPEFLTYFNYEAQQDKSGLPNDRFSAERPEGSISTLTIQRTEQRDSAMYRCASSLEGQGIYNEQFFGPGTRLTVL.